Sequencing of this TCR beta chain was carried out in a study of human T cells and chemical hapten exposure. Study outcomes and limitations: DPC sensitization produced no change in TCRs with frequency above 1 in 1000. There were significantly more large CDR3 similarity clusters among expanded TCRs than among controls.

The CDR3 extends over 14 amino acids. Germline V gene lookup returns CDR1 SGHRS and CDR2 YFSETQ. The J segment lost 4 bases and the V segment lost 4 bases, leaving 4 bases of the junction unmatched. This clonotype came up a few times. Its cognate antigen is unknown. It was the library that attached unique molecular identifiers to individual cDNA molecules. TCRdb re-derived calls from the RACE reads in MiXCR, one entry per CDR3 protein. The sample lists a few hundred thousand distinct CDR3 sequences; approximately 8.4% were seen once. Described time point: pre-sensitization, week 0. Indicated treatment: therapeutic diphenylcyclopropenone sensitization with weekly scalp DPC. Suited to DPC and affected by alopecia, the donors ranged from 18 to 70 years old.

The V gene is TRBV5-1, the J gene TRBJ1-5, with TRBD1 matching 8 bases. This receptor was identified in a woman in her thirties or forties with alopecia areata. Some clones in this sample may be carry-over from other donors' samples. The specimen comprised whole blood, sampled in connection with sensitization to the hapten diphenylcyclopropenone (DPC). In DNA, the CDR3 is TGCGCCAGCAGCGACGGGACAGGAAATCAGCCCCAGCATTTT. It is translated as CASSDGTGNQPQHF.